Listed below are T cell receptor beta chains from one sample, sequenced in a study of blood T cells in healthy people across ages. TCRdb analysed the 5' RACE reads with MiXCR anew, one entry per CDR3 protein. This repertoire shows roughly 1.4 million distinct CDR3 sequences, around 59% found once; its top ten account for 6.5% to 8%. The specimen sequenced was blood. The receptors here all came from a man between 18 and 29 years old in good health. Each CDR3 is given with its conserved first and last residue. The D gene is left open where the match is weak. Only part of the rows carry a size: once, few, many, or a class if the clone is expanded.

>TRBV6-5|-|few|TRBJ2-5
TGTGCCAGCAGTTACCAACAGGGAGTTTATGAGACCCAGTACTTC
CASSYQQGVYETQYF
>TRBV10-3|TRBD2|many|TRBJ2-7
TGTGCCATCAGGGGGGTGGGACTAGCGGGAAACGAGCAGTACTTC
CAIRGVGLAGNEQYF
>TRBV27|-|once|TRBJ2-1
TGTGCCAGTTCACTAGATAACTATGAGCAGTTCTTC
CASSLDNYEQFF
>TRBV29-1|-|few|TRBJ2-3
TGCAGCGTTGACCCTACCTCCATGGGTTATACGCAGTATTTT
CSVDPTSMGYTQYF
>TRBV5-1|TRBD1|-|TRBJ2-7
TGCGCCAGCAGCGTCCGGGACAGGGGGCCTTACGAGCAGTACTTC
CASSVRDRGPYEQYF
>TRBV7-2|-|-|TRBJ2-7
TGTGCCAGCAGCTACGCACACCGATACGAGCAGTACTTC
CASSYAHRYEQYF
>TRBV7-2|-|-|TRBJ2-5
TGTGCCAGCGCGCAAGAGACCCAGTACTTC
CASAQETQYF
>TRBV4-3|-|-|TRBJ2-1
TGCGCCAGCAGCCAAGATCAGTTCGGAGGGACCGTTGAGCAGTTCTTC
CASSQDQFGGTVEQFF
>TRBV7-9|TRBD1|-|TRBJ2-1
TGTGCCAGCAGCCTTACCGGGACAGGGACTTACAATGAGCAGTTCTTC
CASSLTGTGTYNEQFF
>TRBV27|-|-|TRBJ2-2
TGTGCCAGCAGTTTACAAGGGTTTCTCGGGGAGCTGTTTTTT
CASSLQGFLGELFF
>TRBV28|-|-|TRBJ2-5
TGTGCCAGCAGTGTCATGGCTGAAGGGGCCCAGTACTTC
CASSVMAEGAQYF
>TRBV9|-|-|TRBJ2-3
TGTGCCAGCAGCGCTCAGACACACCGAGGGTCAGATACGCAGTATTTT
CASSAQTHRGSDTQYF
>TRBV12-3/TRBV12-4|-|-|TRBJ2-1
TGTGCCAGCAGTCTGCTTTTGGTGGCTGAGCAGTTCTTC
CASSLLLVAEQFF
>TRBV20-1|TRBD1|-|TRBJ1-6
TGCAGTGGCACACAGGGGCTCTCCTATAATTCACCCCTCCACTTT
CSGTQGLSYNSPLHF
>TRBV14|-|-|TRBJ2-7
TGTGCCAGCAGCTTGAAAGGTGCGGGACCCGCTTACGAGCAGTACTTC
CASSLKGAGPAYEQYF
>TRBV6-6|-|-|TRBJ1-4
TGTGCCAGCAGTAGGACAGCCCCCTCAACTAATGAAAAACTGTTTTTT
CASSRTAPSTNEKLFF
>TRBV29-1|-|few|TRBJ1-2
TGCAGCGTTGTGGGGCCGCAGGCTGGCTACACCTTC
CSVVGPQAGYTF
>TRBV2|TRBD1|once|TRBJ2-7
TGTGCCAGCAAACGACAGGGATCGACCTACGAGCAGTACTTC
CASKRQGSTYEQYF
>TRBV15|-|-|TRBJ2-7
TGTGCCACCAGCACCAGAACAGGGGACTACGGGCAGTACTTC
CATSTRTGDYGQYF
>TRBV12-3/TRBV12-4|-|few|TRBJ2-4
TGTGCCAGCAGTAGCGGTTTCGATACTCGCTACAATGAGCAGTACTTC
CASSSGFDTRYNEQYF
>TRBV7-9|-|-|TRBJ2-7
TGTGCCAGCACCGCGGACTCGTCCTACGAGCAGTACTTC
CASTADSSYEQYF
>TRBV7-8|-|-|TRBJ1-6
TGTGCCAGCAGCCCAAGACGATCGGGCTCGGATTCACCCCTCCACTTT
CASSPRRSGSDSPLHF
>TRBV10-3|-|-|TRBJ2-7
TGTGCCATCAGTGGAGGAGGTGAGGGGCGTTCCTCCTACGAGCAGTACTTC
CAISGGGEGRSSYEQYF
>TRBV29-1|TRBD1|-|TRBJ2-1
TGCAGCGTTTTGATCCGGGACAGGGTCTTCAATGAGCAGTTCTTC
CSVLIRDRVFNEQFF
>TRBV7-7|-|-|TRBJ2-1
TGTGCTAGCAGCGCGGGGACAGTTCTAACCTACAATGAGCAGTTCTTC
CASSAGTVLTYNEQFF
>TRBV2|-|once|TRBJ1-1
TGTGCCAGCAGTGAACGGGCTCGGGCTTTCTTT
CASSERARAFF
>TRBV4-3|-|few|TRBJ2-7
TGCGCCAGCAGCCAACAATCAGGGTTTGACTACGAGCAGTACTTC
CASSQQSGFDYEQYF
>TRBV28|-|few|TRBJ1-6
TGTGCCAGCAGCTCCTTTGGTTCACCCCTCCACTTT
CASSSFGSPLHF
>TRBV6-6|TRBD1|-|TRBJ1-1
TGTGCCACCCTACAGGGGCTGAACACTGAAGCTTTCTTT
CATLQGLNTEAFF
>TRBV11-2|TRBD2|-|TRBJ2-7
TGTGCCAGCAGCCAGACCGGGACTAGCGAGGGCAATGAGCAGTACTTC
CASSQTGTSEGNEQYF
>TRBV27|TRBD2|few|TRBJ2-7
TGTGCCAGCAGTCGACTAGCGGGAGGGCTCTACGAGCAGTACTTC
CASSRLAGGLYEQYF
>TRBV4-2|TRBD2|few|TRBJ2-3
TGTGCCAGCAGCTTGGGGACTAGCGGGGGCTTAAGCACAGATACGCAGTATTTT
CASSLGTSGGLSTDTQYF
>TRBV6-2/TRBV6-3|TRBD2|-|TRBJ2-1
TGTGCCAGCACCGATCTCACTAGCGGGGGGGACAATGAGCAGTTCTTC
CASTDLTSGGDNEQFF
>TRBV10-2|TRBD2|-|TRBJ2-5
TGCGCCAGCAGTGAGTCCCCGGGACTAGCGGGAGCAGAGACCCAGTACTTC
CASSESPGLAGAETQYF
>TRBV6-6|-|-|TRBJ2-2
TGTGCCAGCAGTCAGATCAGGGGCACCGGGGAGCTGTTTTTT
CASSQIRGTGELFF
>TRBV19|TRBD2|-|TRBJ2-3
TGTGCCAGTACCAATAGCGGGGGCTCGCTTACGCAGTATTTT
CASTNSGGSLTQYF
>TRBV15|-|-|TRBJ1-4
TGTGCCACCAGCAGAGGAGGAGAGAATGAAAAACTGTTTTTT
CATSRGGENEKLFF
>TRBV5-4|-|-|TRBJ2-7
TGTGCCAGCAGCTACGCTAGGGACACCCCCTACGAGCAGTACTTC
CASSYARDTPYEQYF
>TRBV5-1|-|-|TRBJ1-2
TGCGCCAGCAGCTTTGGGCAGGATGGTTGCACCTTC
CASSFGQDGCTF
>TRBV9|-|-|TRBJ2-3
TGTGCCAGCAGCGTAGAAGGGAGTCAAAATACGCAGTATTTT
CASSVEGSQNTQYF
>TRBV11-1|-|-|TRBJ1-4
TGTGCCAGCAGCTTAATTGGGGTCGCAGCCCGAGATGGGGGTGCAACTAATGAAAAACTGTTTTTT
CASSLIGVAARDGGATNEKLFF
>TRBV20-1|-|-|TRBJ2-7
TGCAGTGCTAGAGTTTTTGGCCGCGAGCAGTACTTC
CSARVFGREQYF
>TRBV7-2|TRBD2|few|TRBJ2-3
TGTGCCAGCAGCCCACTAAGCGGGAGCATTACAGATACGCAGTATTTT
CASSPLSGSITDTQYF